Ten or more counts support the clone carrying this TCR beta chain. The target antigen is unknown. One entry per CDR3 protein, called by TCRdb with MiXCR from the 5' RACE reads. The profile shows 40,000 or so distinct CDR3 sequences, approximately 5.9% of them singletons. The data originate from a study of early T cells in non-severe SARS-CoV-2 infection. Study-wide points: VDJdb matching skewed toward anti-spike CD8 responses, missing private and CD4 specificities.

V trimming: 4 bases; J trimming: 8 bases; junction bases outside the gene matches: 11. CDR1 MGHRA and CDR2 YSYEKL come from the germline V gene. CDR3 length: 16 residues. Here the sequenced sample was whole blood, taken at baseline. V is TRBV4-1 and J is TRBJ2-1; 10 nucleotides match TRBD2. This receptor was taken from an adult who was a healthcare worker with PCR-confirmed SARS-CoV-2 infection or an uninfected control (not recorded which). DNA of the CDR3: TGCGCCAGCAGCCTGATCCTCAGCGGGAGGGGGCATGAGCAGTTCTTC. Translation gives CASSLILSGRGHEQFF.